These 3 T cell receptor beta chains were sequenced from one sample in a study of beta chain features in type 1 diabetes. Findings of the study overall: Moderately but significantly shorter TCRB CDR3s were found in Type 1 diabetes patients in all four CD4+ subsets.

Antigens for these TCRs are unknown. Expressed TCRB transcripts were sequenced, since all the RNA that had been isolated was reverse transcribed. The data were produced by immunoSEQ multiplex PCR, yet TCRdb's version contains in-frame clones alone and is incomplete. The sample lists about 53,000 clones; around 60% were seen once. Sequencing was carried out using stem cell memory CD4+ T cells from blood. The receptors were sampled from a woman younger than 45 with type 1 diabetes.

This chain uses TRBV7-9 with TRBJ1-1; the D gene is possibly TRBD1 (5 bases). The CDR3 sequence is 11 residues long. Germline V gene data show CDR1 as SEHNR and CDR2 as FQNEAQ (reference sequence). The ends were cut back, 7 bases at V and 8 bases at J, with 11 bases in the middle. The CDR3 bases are TGTGCCAGCACCTGGACACTCGAAGCTTTCTTT. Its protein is CASTWTLEAFF.

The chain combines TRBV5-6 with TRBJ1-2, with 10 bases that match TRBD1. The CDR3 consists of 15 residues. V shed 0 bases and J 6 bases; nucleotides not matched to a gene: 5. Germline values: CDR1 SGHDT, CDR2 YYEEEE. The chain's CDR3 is CASSLVGTGVHGYTF. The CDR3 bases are TGTGCCAGCAGCTTGGTCGGGACAGGGGTACATGGCTACACCTTC.

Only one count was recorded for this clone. The CDR3 DNA reads TGTGCCACCAGCAGAGATAAAGGACAGGGCTACGAGCAGTACTTC. Translation gives CATSRDKGQGYEQYF. The chain employs TRBV15 and TRBJ2-7, with 8 bases fitting TRBD1. CDR1 is LNHNV, CDR2 YYDKDF, per germline (reference sequence). The CDR3 covers 15 residues. V was pared by 0 bases and J by 3 bases, with 4 bases of the junction left unmatched.